This TCR beta chain is from a study of T cells in Graves' hyperthyroidism and ophthalmopathy. On the study more broadly: Peripheral blood was collected at initial diagnosis, before any treatment. Overall study findings and caveats: Through a model of 13 V-J features, ophthalmopathy was separated from stable hyperthyroidism.

This CDR3 is 17 amino acids long. Per the germline V gene, CDR1 is SGDLS and CDR2 is YYNGEE. V trimming: 1 base; J trimming: 3 bases; junction bases outside the gene matches: 8. Researchers amplified the TCR beta CDR3 regions from RNA transcripts. The TCR CDR3 first-round RT-PCR relied on the HTBI primer set. TCRdb re-called the multiplex PCR reads through MiXCR, storing one row per CDR3 protein. The repertoire includes 300,000 to 350,000 distinct CDR3 sequences, approximately 16% of them detected once, and approximately 35% sits in the top ten. Notes on this clonotype: The antigen is undetermined.

This chain joins TRBV9 and TRBJ2-2; 8 bases align to TRBD1. The sample comprised blood. The clonotype comes from a man in his thirties or forties with Graves' hyperthyroidism. The CDR3 DNA follows: TGTGCCAGCAGCGTACATGGGCAGGGGGCGGACACCGGGGAGCTGTTTTTT. It specifies CASSVHGQGADTGELFF. Full variable domain (outside the CDR3, taken from reference TRBV9 and TRBJ2-2): DSGVTQTPKHLITATGQRVTLRCSPRSGDLSVYWYQQSLDQGLQFLIQYYNGEERAKGNILERFSAQQFPDLHSELNLSSLELGDSALYFCASSVHGQGADTGELFFGEGSRLTVL.